This is a list of T cell receptor beta chains from one sample in a study of shared clonotypes between healthy human individuals. Only in-frame clones appear in the TCRdb table, and some are missing; sequencing was by immunoSEQ multiplex PCR. The data contain hundreds of thousands of clones, around four fifths of them singletons. Sequencing used memory CD4+ T cells sorted from blood. These TCRs come from a woman in her 30s in good health. Both conserved end residues are part of each CDR3. Each record gives: V gene, clone size, D gene, J gene, CDR3 DNA, CDR3 protein. The D gene is left open where the match is weak. Not all rows give a size; the values are once, few, many and, for expanded clones, a class.

V gene: TRBV7-3
clone size: NA
D gene: TRBD2
J gene: TRBJ2-5
CDR3 DNA: TGTGCCAGCAGCGCCGGGACTAGCGGGACTGAGACCCAGTACTTC
CDR3 protein: CASSAGTSGTETQYF

V gene: TRBV9
clone size: NA
D gene: TRBD2
J gene: TRBJ2-1
CDR3 DNA: TGTGCCAGCAGCGTAGTGAGCGGCGGCGGGAGGAATGAGCAGTTCTTC
CDR3 protein: CASSVVSGGGRNEQFF

V gene: TRBV28
clone size: NA
D gene: TRBD2
J gene: TRBJ2-1
CDR3 DNA: TGTGCCAGCAGTTTGGGACTAGGGAGGCCCAATGAGCAGTTCTTC
CDR3 protein: CASSLGLGRPNEQFF

V gene: TRBV2
clone size: NA
D gene: TRBD1
J gene: TRBJ1-1
CDR3 DNA: TGTGCCAGCAGTGCGCCGACAGGGAAAAACACTGAAGCTTTCTTT
CDR3 protein: CASSAPTGKNTEAFF

V gene: TRBV27
clone size: NA
D gene: TRBD2
J gene: TRBJ2-7
CDR3 DNA: TGTGCCAGCAGTTTAGGTCGCGGGGGCTCCTACGAGCAGTACTTC
CDR3 protein: CASSLGRGGSYEQYF

V gene: TRBV11-2
clone size: NA
D gene: TRBD1
J gene: TRBJ1-3
CDR3 DNA: TGTGCCAGCAGCTACCGGAGACAGGGTGTCGGAAACACCATATATTTT
CDR3 protein: CASSYRRQGVGNTIYF

V gene: TRBV15
clone size: NA
D gene: NA
J gene: TRBJ1-1
CDR3 DNA: TGTGCCACCAGCAGACTGACGATCAACACTGAAGCTTTCTTT
CDR3 protein: CATSRLTINTEAFF

V gene: TRBV6-1
clone size: NA
D gene: NA
J gene: TRBJ2-1
CDR3 DNA: TGTGCCAGCAGTTCTAAACCCCCGCGGGACAACGAGCAGTTCTTC
CDR3 protein: CASSSKPPRDNEQFF

V gene: TRBV6-6
clone size: once
D gene: TRBD1
J gene: TRBJ2-1
CDR3 DNA: TGTGCCAGCAGGAAGGGACAGGGGGTATACAATGAGCAGTTCTTC
CDR3 protein: CASRKGQGVYNEQFF

V gene: TRBV28
clone size: NA
D gene: NA
J gene: TRBJ1-3
CDR3 DNA: TGTGCCAGCAGAATTGAGGGGCCTGGAAACACCATATATTTT
CDR3 protein: CASRIEGPGNTIYF

V gene: TRBV5-1
clone size: NA
D gene: NA
J gene: TRBJ1-3
CDR3 DNA: TGCGCCAGCAGCTTGGCCCCGGGGACCACTGGAAACACCATATATTTT
CDR3 protein: CASSLAPGTTGNTIYF

V gene: TRBV28
clone size: NA
D gene: NA
J gene: TRBJ2-5
CDR3 DNA: TGTGCCAGCAGAAAGGGACAAATCCAAGAGACCCAGTACTTC
CDR3 protein: CASRKGQIQETQYF

V gene: TRBV18
clone size: NA
D gene: NA
J gene: TRBJ1-2
CDR3 DNA: TGTGCCAGCTCACCAGGGACGTACTATGGCTACACCTTC
CDR3 protein: CASSPGTYYGYTF

V gene: TRBV29-1
clone size: few
D gene: TRBD1
J gene: TRBJ1-1
CDR3 DNA: TGCAGCGCGGGGGGTACAGGGGGCGCGATGAACACTGAAGCTTTCTTT
CDR3 protein: CSAGGTGGAMNTEAFF

V gene: TRBV5-1
clone size: NA
D gene: NA
J gene: TRBJ2-7
CDR3 DNA: TGCGCCAGCACCGTCGACGGCGGACCCTACGAGCAGTACTTC
CDR3 protein: CASTVDGGPYEQYF

V gene: TRBV29-1
clone size: few
D gene: NA
J gene: TRBJ1-1
CDR3 DNA: TGCAGCGTTGAAGATCTTATGGAGTTTTGGAAAGACACTGAAGCTTTCTTT
CDR3 protein: CSVEDLMEFWKDTEAFF

V gene: TRBV5-4
clone size: NA
D gene: TRBD1
J gene: TRBJ1-2
CDR3 DNA: TGTGCCAGCAGCTTGGAGGGACAGAGGCCCTATGGCTACACCTTC
CDR3 protein: CASSLEGQRPYGYTF

V gene: TRBV28
clone size: NA
D gene: NA
J gene: TRBJ2-7
CDR3 DNA: TGTGCCAGCGGAAGACAGTACTTC
CDR3 protein: CASGRQYF

V gene: TRBV27
clone size: NA
D gene: NA
J gene: TRBJ1-5
CDR3 DNA: TGTGCCAGCAGTTTATCTGCGGTAGCCGGAGGGCAGCCCCAGCATTTT
CDR3 protein: CASSLSAVAGGQPQHF

V gene: TRBV30
clone size: few
D gene: NA
J gene: TRBJ2-7
CDR3 DNA: TGTGCCTGGAGTGTTAGCGCCTACGAGCAGTACTTC
CDR3 protein: CAWSVSAYEQYF

V gene: TRBV6-5
clone size: NA
D gene: NA
J gene: TRBJ2-1
CDR3 DNA: TGTGCCAGCAGTTTAGGGCGTGAGCAGTTCTTC
CDR3 protein: CASSLGREQFF

V gene: TRBV7-2
clone size: NA
D gene: TRBD1
J gene: TRBJ1-4
CDR3 DNA: TGTGCCAGCAGCCTCCAGGGGGCTGTGGCTAATGAAAAACTGTTTTTT
CDR3 protein: CASSLQGAVANEKLFF

V gene: TRBV19
clone size: NA
D gene: TRBD1
J gene: TRBJ1-5
CDR3 DNA: TGTGCCAGTAGTCAAGGGGGCCTGCAGCCCCAGCATTTT
CDR3 protein: CASSQGGLQPQHF

V gene: TRBV5-6
clone size: NA
D gene: NA
J gene: TRBJ2-1
CDR3 DNA: TGTGCCAGCAGCTTGGGCTTACAGAACCCCTCCTACAATGAGCAGTTCTTC
CDR3 protein: CASSLGLQNPSYNEQFF

V gene: TRBV20-1
clone size: once
D gene: NA
J gene: TRBJ2-4
CDR3 DNA: TGCAGTGCAGCCAAAAACATTCAGTACTTC
CDR3 protein: CSAAKNIQYF

V gene: TRBV7-9
clone size: NA
D gene: TRBD2
J gene: TRBJ2-1
CDR3 DNA: TGTGCCAGCAGCCCAGACAGGGGAAAAACTAGCGGGAGTTTCAATGAGCAGTTCTTC
CDR3 protein: CASSPDRGKTSGSFNEQFF

V gene: TRBV4-1
clone size: NA
D gene: NA
J gene: TRBJ1-3
CDR3 DNA: TGCGCCAGCAGCCACCGGAAAGGAGGGGACGGAAACACCATATATTTT
CDR3 protein: CASSHRKGGDGNTIYF

V gene: TRBV5-4
clone size: NA
D gene: NA
J gene: TRBJ1-5
CDR3 DNA: TGTGCCAGCAGCCCGGACCGCAATCAGCCCCAGCATTTT
CDR3 protein: CASSPDRNQPQHF

V gene: TRBV4-2
clone size: NA
D gene: NA
J gene: TRBJ1-2
CDR3 DNA: TGTGCCAGCAGCCAGGGGGGATCTTACGGCCACACCTTC
CDR3 protein: CASSQGGSYGHTF

V gene: TRBV6-1
clone size: NA
D gene: NA
J gene: TRBJ2-3
CDR3 DNA: TGTGCCAGCAGTGAAGAGCCAGGGAGCACAGATACGCAGTATTTT
CDR3 protein: CASSEEPGSTDTQYF

V gene: TRBV7-2
clone size: once
D gene: NA
J gene: TRBJ2-5
CDR3 DNA: TGTGCCAGCAGCTTTCTCCCCTACGGGAGAGGAGAGACCCAGTACTTC
CDR3 protein: CASSFLPYGRGETQYF

V gene: TRBV9
clone size: NA
D gene: TRBD1
J gene: TRBJ2-7
CDR3 DNA: TGTGCCAGCAGCCCAGGACAGGTTCGGGAGCAGTACTTC
CDR3 protein: CASSPGQVREQYF

V gene: TRBV9
clone size: NA
D gene: NA
J gene: TRBJ2-7
CDR3 DNA: TGTGCCAGCAGCGTAGGGAGGGGGAGCTCCTACGAGCAGTACTTC
CDR3 protein: CASSVGRGSSYEQYF

V gene: TRBV7-6
clone size: NA
D gene: TRBD1
J gene: TRBJ1-2
CDR3 DNA: TGTGCCAGCAGCCTATGGGACAGGGGGGGCTATGGCTACACCTTC
CDR3 protein: CASSLWDRGGYGYTF

V gene: TRBV5-1
clone size: NA
D gene: TRBD2
J gene: TRBJ2-3
CDR3 DNA: TGCGCCAGCAGCGGGGGACTAGACTCAGATACGCAGTATTTT
CDR3 protein: CASSGGLDSDTQYF

V gene: TRBV18
clone size: few
D gene: NA
J gene: TRBJ2-7
CDR3 DNA: TGTGCCAGCTCATGGGACTCTACCTACGAGCAGTACTTC
CDR3 protein: CASSWDSTYEQYF

V gene: TRBV5-4
clone size: NA
D gene: TRBD1
J gene: TRBJ1-2
CDR3 DNA: TGTGCCAGCAGCCAGACGACAGGGCTTACGGAATATGGCTACACCTTC
CDR3 protein: CASSQTTGLTEYGYTF

V gene: TRBV7-7
clone size: NA
D gene: NA
J gene: TRBJ2-2
CDR3 DNA: TGTGCCAGCAGCTCCGGGACTTCGAACACCGGGGAGCTGTTTTTT
CDR3 protein: CASSSGTSNTGELFF

V gene: TRBV11-3
clone size: NA
D gene: NA
J gene: TRBJ2-7
CDR3 DNA: TGTGCCAGCAGCTTACTCGAGGGACCATACGAGCAGTACTTC
CDR3 protein: CASSLLEGPYEQYF

V gene: TRBV5-4
clone size: once
D gene: NA
J gene: TRBJ1-1
CDR3 DNA: TGTGCCAGCAGCTCCGGGGGGAGGTCGGACACTGAAGCTTTCTTT
CDR3 protein: CASSSGGRSDTEAFF

V gene: TRBV7-9
clone size: NA
D gene: NA
J gene: TRBJ1-3
CDR3 DNA: TGTGCCAGCAGTCTTTTGACCGCAGCTGGAAACACCATATATTTT
CDR3 protein: CASSLLTAAGNTIYF

V gene: TRBV25-1
clone size: NA
D gene: TRBD1
J gene: TRBJ1-2
CDR3 DNA: TGTGCCAGCAGACCCCAGGGGGCAGACTATGGCTACACCTTC
CDR3 protein: CASRPQGADYGYTF

V gene: TRBV19
clone size: many
D gene: TRBD2
J gene: TRBJ2-5
CDR3 DNA: TGTGCCAGTAGTCCAACTAGACTAGCCGGAGAGACCCAGTACTTC
CDR3 protein: CASSPTRLAGETQYF

V gene: TRBV5-6
clone size: NA
D gene: NA
J gene: TRBJ2-5
CDR3 DNA: TGTGCCAGCAGCCCCGTTGTGGGGCGAGGGGAGGAGACCCAGTACTTC
CDR3 protein: CASSPVVGRGEETQYF

V gene: TRBV13
clone size: NA
D gene: TRBD1
J gene: TRBJ2-1
CDR3 DNA: TGTGCCAGCAGCGATCTGGAGACAGGGTTTAGGAATGAGCAGTTCTTC
CDR3 protein: CASSDLETGFRNEQFF